The clone carrying this T cell receptor (beta chain) was detected ten times or more. Its antigen is unidentified. This sample is part of a study of T cells in Graves' hyperthyroidism and ophthalmopathy. General observations from the study: In the blood, most expanded thyroid clonotypes above 0.001 appeared as well.

RNA transcripts gave rise to amplified TCR beta CDR3 regions. The study used the HTBI primer set for a first-round RT-PCR of the TCR CDR3. One entry per CDR3 protein, called by TCRdb with MiXCR from the multiplex PCR reads. This sample yields some 690,000 distinct CDR3 sequences, of which 15% to 20% are seen a single time; about 16% belongs to the top ten. This sequence was found in a man aged 45-60 years with Graves' hyperthyroidism. The sequencing input was blood.

CDR3: CAWSQATEAFF. DNA for the CDR3: TGTGCCTGGAGTCAAGCCACTGAAGCTTTCTTT. The chain has TRBV30 and TRBJ1-1; D ambiguous. Germline CDR1 is GTSNPN and CDR2 is SVGIG (reference sequence). The CDR3 is 11 amino acids. The ends were cut back, 2 bases at V and 4 bases at J, with 5 bases in the middle. Drawing the rest from reference TRBV30 and TRBJ1-1, the complete variable domain is SQTIHQWPATLVQPVGSPLSLECTVEGTSNPNLYWYRQAAGRGLQLLFYSVGIGQISSEVPQNLSASRPQDRQFILSSKKLLLSDSGFYLCAWSQATEAFFGQGTRLTVV.